This record covers a single T cell receptor (beta chain). This clone was seen once. The target of this receptor is not known. Base qualities are not recorded, but no much larger clone differs from it by a single base. Counted from cysteine to phenylalanine, this CDR3 has 13 amino acids. The retained sequence is limited to the CDR3, 39 bases, with the frame set at the first base. Reading the germline V gene gives CDR1 LGHNT and CDR2 FRNRAP. Here V drops 6 bases and J drops 6 bases, and the junction holds 7 bases not matched to any gene. The method was the immunoSEQ multiplex PCR assay. TCRdb obtained this table from immuneACCESS and retained in-frame rearrangements with V and J assigned. These tables miss some clones; where compared with another copy, unresolved V genes account for less than half of the shortfall, and the remainder is unexplained. The sample table shows 150,000 or so clones, and approximately 90% are seen once. The biggest ten clones account for about 12% of the sample.

The sample is drawn from a study of control samples from healthy donors and cancer patients (dated by TCRdb to 2019 to 2021). This receptor was obtained from a man aged 25-40 years in good health. The chain couples TRBV12-5 to TRBJ1-2, with 7 central nucleotides matching TRBD1. Sequenced material: blood. This receptor carries the CDR3 CASGLQGRNGYTF. The sequence in DNA is TGTGCTAGTGGGCTACAGGGGCGGAATGGCTACACCTTC. With all but the CDR3 taken from the reference TRBV12-5 and TRBJ1-2 genes, the full variable domain is: DARVTQTPRHKVTEMGQEVTMRCQPILGHNTVFWYRQTMMQGLELLAYFRNRAPLDDSGMPKDRFSAEMPDATLATLKIQPSEPRDSAVYFCASGLQGRNGYTFGSGTRLTVV.